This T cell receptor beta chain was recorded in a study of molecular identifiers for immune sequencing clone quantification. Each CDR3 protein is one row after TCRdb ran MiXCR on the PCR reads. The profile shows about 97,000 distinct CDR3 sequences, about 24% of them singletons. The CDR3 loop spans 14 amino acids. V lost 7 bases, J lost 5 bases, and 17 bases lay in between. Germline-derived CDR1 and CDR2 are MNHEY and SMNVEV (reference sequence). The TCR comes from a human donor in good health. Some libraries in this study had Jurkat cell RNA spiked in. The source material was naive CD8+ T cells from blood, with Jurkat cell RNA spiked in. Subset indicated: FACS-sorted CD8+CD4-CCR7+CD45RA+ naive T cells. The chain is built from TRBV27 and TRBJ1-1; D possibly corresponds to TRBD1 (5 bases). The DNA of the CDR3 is TGTGCCAGCACCCCCGACAGTAGGTGGACTGAAGCTTTCTTT. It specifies CASTPDSRWTEAFF.